This TCR beta chain was sequenced during a study of shared clonotypes between healthy human individuals. Study observations and caveats: The authors expected sequencing depth to affect clonotype sharing among donors. Rarefaction exposed incomplete sorted-subset sequencing despite large depth. Clonotypes that were shared across a handful of donors made up around 5.5% of naive CD4 clonotypes.

TCRdb's table, derived via immunoSEQ multiplex PCR, lists solely in-frame clones and lacks some. The sample lists roughly 2 million clones; roughly 96% were seen once. Worth noting for this clone: Its target is unknown.

The specimen was naive CD4+ T cells sorted from blood. Subset specified: CD45RA+ positively selected. The source of this sequence is a man aged 18 to 30 in good health.

The DNA of the CDR3 is TGTGCCAGCAGCGTAGACGGAGCCGGGAACACCGGGGAGCTGTTTTTT. Protein sequence: CASSVDGAGNTGELFF. The chain is built from TRBV9 and TRBJ2-2; no clear D. The V end was cut by 0 bases, the J end by 1 base, with 10 bases between. Germline CDR1 SGDLS, CDR2 YYNGEE. This CDR3 is built from 16 residues.